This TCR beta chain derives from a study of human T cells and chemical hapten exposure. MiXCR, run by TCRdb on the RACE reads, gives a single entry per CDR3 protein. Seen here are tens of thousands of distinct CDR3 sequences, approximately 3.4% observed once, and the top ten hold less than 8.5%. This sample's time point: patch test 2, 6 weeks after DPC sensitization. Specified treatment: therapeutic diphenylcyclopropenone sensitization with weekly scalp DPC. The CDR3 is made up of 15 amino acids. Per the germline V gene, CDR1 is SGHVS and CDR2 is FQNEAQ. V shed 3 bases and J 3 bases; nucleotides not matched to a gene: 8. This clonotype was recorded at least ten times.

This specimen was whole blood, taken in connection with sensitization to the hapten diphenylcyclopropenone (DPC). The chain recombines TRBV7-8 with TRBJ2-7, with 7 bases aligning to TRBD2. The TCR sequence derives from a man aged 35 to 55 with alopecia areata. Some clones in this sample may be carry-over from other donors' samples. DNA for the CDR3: TGTGCCAGCAGCTTTTCCGGGACGGGGGGCTACGAGCAGTACTTC. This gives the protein CASSFSGTGGYEQYF.